This entry lists 30 T cell receptor beta chains sequenced from one sample in a study of OX40 agonist ivuxolimab in advanced cancers. Method: immunoSEQ multiplex PCR; TCRdb's copy keeps in-frame clones and lacks some. The table includes around 66,000 clones, around 90% detected once. The sequenced sample was CD4+ or CD8+ T cells sorted from blood, obtained in a trial of the OX40 agonist ivuxolimab. These TCRs come from an adult with an advanced solid tumor such as melanoma, head and neck, liver or kidney cancer.

This sequence joins TRBV6-1 and TRBJ2-3; TRBD2 is a possible D gene (7 bases). V dropped 2 bases and J dropped 0 bases, with 12 bases sitting between them. The germline CDR1 and CDR2 sequences are MNHNS and SASEGT. This CDR3 has 16 residues. CDR3 protein: CASSELGGRSTDTQYF. CDR3 sequence (DNA): TGTGCCAGCAGTGAACTGGGGGGGCGCAGCACAGATACGCAGTATTTT.

The CDR3 sequence is CASTPSGREGGYGYTF. CDR3 DNA sequence: TGTGCCAGCACTCCGAGTGGGAGGGAGGGAGGCTATGGCTACACCTTC. The rearrangement links TRBV25-1 to TRBJ1-2, with D unclear. The germline CDR1 and CDR2 sequences are MGHDK and SYGVNS. This CDR3 contains 16 residues. Trimming stripped 7 bases from V and 4 bases from J, with 22 bases between.

The chain has TRBV5-1 and TRBJ2-5; D uncertain. The V gene lost 5 bases and the J gene lost 0 bases, with 5 bases spanning the gap. This CDR3 is 12 amino acids long. Germline CDR1 and CDR2: SGHRS and YFSETQ. The CDR3 region is CASSPNQETQYF. As DNA, the CDR3 is TGCGCCAGCAGTCCGAACCAAGAGACCCAGTACTTC. The full variable domain, its missing parts supplied by reference TRBV5-1 and TRBJ2-5, is KAGVTQTPRYLIKTRGQQVTLSCSPISGHRSVSWYQQTPGQGLQFLFEYFSETQRNKGNFPGRFSGRQFSNSRSEMNVSTLELGDSALYLCASSPNQETQYFGPGTRLLVL.

In regard to this clone: Other DNA sequences from this sample encode an identical CDR3 as well. The gene calls are TRBV7-2 and TRBJ1-2; 9 nucleotides line up with TRBD1. The CDR3 is 15 amino acids. Germline loops: CDR1 SGHTA, CDR2 FQGNSA. Losses at the gene ends were 0 bases for V and 6 bases for J; bases not matched to a gene: 5. CDR3 amino acids: CASSLATGGADGYTF. Written as DNA, the CDR3 is TGTGCCAGCAGCTTAGCTACAGGGGGCGCGGATGGCTACACCTTC.

The chain couples TRBV7-2 to TRBJ1-1; D gene unclear. Trimming took 5 bases from V and 6 from J, leaving 10 bases between them. The CDR3 is 12 amino acids. The germline V gene has CDR1 SGHTA and CDR2 FQGNSA. Here the CDR3 DNA reads TGTGCCAGCAGCCCGCGGACGGCTGAAGCTTTCTTT. Its protein product is CASSPRTAEAFF.

The chain couples TRBV27 to TRBJ1-2; 9 bases are shared with TRBD1. Germline V gene sequence: CDR1 MNHEY, CDR2 SMNVEV (reference sequence). J gave up 4 bases and V 5 bases, and 14 bases lay outside the gene matches. This CDR3 is 17 amino acids long. CDR3 loop: CASSPGQGRITLYGYTF. The CDR3 DNA follows: TGTGCCAGCAGTCCGGGACAGGGTCGTATCACCCTCTATGGCTACACCTTC.

The CDR3 here is CSVDRSEAFF. The CDR3 coding sequence is TGCAGCGTTGATCGATCTGAAGCTTTCTTT. The chain combines TRBV29-1 with TRBJ1-1; D is ambiguous. CDR1 is SQVTM, CDR2 ANQGSEA, per germline. This CDR3 has 10 amino acids. V lost 3 bases, J lost 6 bases, and 5 bases lay in between.

This chain links TRBV27 with TRBJ2-6; no reliable D call. Germline V CDR1 and CDR2: MNHEY, SMNVEV (reference sequence). The V gene lost 5 bases and the J gene lost 0 bases, with 2 bases spanning the gap. This CDR3 region has 13 residues. The CDR3 region is CASSRSGANVLTF. The CDR3 coding sequence is TGTGCCAGCAGTCGCTCTGGGGCCAACGTCCTGACTTTC.

This chain links TRBV7-2 with TRBJ1-3, with a possible D match to TRBD1 (6 bases). The V gene's germline CDR1 is SGHTA and CDR2 FQGNSA. Trimming took off 2 bases at V and 1 base at J, with 15 bases between the two ends. CDR3 length: 17 amino acids. The CDR3 DNA follows: TGTGCCAGCAGCTTAACAGGGTTCATAGGGTCTGGAAACACCATATATTTT. Protein product: CASSLTGFIGSGNTIYF.

The J gene is TRBJ2-2, the V gene TRBV28; the match to TRBD2 covers 7 bases. Germline loops: CDR1 MDHEN, CDR2 SYDVKM. The V segment lost 3 bases and the J segment 8 bases; nucleotides outside the gene matches: 18. There are 18 residues in the CDR3. CDR3 sequence: CASSFTWSGGGAGGELFF. CDR3 DNA: TGTGCCAGCAGTTTCACCTGGAGTGGCGGGGGTGCGGGAGGGGAGCTGTTTTTT.

The chain employs TRBV5-1 and TRBJ1-5; D unresolved. The ends were cut back, 2 bases at V and 0 bases at J, with 9 bases in the middle. Germline V gene data show CDR1 as SGHRS and CDR2 as YFSETQ. This CDR3 has 15 residues. This CDR3 reads CASSFNSGSNQPQHF. CDR3 in DNA: TGCGCCAGCAGCTTCAACAGCGGTAGCAATCAGCCCCAGCATTTT.

The genes are TRBV7-2 and TRBJ2-2, with D possibly TRBD1 on 6 matching bases. CDR1 is SGHTA, CDR2 FQGNSA, per germline. Trimming pared 4 bases from V and 1 base from J, leaving 7 bases between. This CDR3 contains 14 residues. The CDR3 sequence is CASSWGQNTGELFF. The DNA for the CDR3 is TGTGCCAGCAGCTGGGGACAGAACACCGGGGAGCTGTTTTTT.

This rearrangement joins TRBV28 to TRBJ2-2; D remains unclear. Between the trimmed V and J ends, which lost 7 bases and 6 bases, there was a span of 9 bases. Germline CDR1 MDHEN, CDR2 SYDVKM. This CDR3 is 12 amino acids long. The CDR3 reads CASKGPPGELFF. The CDR3 coding sequence is TGTGCCAGCAAAGGCCCGCCCGGGGAGCTGTTTTTT.

The chain combines TRBV6-5 with TRBJ1-1; TRBD1 aligns across 9 bases. This CDR3 region has 15 residues. Germline V gene data show CDR1 as MNHEY and CDR2 as SVGAGI. V trimming: 2 bases; J trimming: 4 bases; junction bases outside the gene matches: 5. The CDR3 loop reads CASSYMGQGSTEAFF. As DNA, the CDR3 is TGTGCCAGCAGTTACATGGGACAGGGATCCACTGAAGCTTTCTTT.

The V call is TRBV7-2, the J call TRBJ2-1, with 15 bases aligning to TRBD2. Trimming at V came to 5 bases and at J to 15 bases, leaving 8 bases not matched to a gene. CDR1 is SGHTA, CDR2 FQGNSA, per germline. This CDR3 is built from 14 residues. The CDR3: CASSAGLAGGSSFF. CDR3 sequence (DNA): TGTGCCAGCAGCGCGGGACTAGCGGGAGGCTCCTCGTTCTTC.

This clone appeared a few times. The rearrangement links TRBV19 to TRBJ1-5; TRBD1 aligns across 9 bases. The J segment lost 4 bases and the V segment lost 5 bases, leaving 0 bases of the junction unmatched. The CDR3 has 13 residues. CDR1 and CDR2 from the germline V gene are LNHDA and SQIVND (reference sequence). The CDR3, as DNA: TGTGCCAGTAGTGACAGGGGGAATCAGCCCCAGCATTTT. Its translation: CASSDRGNQPQHF.

This chain joins TRBV27 and TRBJ2-1; 11 bases are a match to TRBD1. The CDR3 runs 15 residues. Germline CDR1 and CDR2: MNHEY and SMNVEV (reference sequence). V lost 6 bases and J lost 6; bases outside the gene matches: 7. This chain's CDR3 is CASSNTGTGGNEQFF. The CDR3 DNA sequence: TGTGCCAGCAGCAATACCGGGACAGGGGGCAATGAGCAGTTCTTC.

The rearrangement links TRBV6-6 to TRBJ1-2, with D uncertain. Germline CDR1 reads MNHNY; CDR2 reads SVGAGI (reference sequence). Trimming removed 4 bases from V and 7 bases from J, with 13 bases in between. CDR3 size: 13 residues. The CDR3 DNA follows: TGTGCCAGCAGTTTAACAGCCGGGCCTGGCTACACCTTC. Amino acid sequence: CASSLTAGPGYTF.

The rearrangement uses TRBV28 and TRBJ2-2; D ambiguous. V was trimmed by 1 base and J by 4 bases, leaving 10 bases between them. The CDR3 has 15 residues. Germline lookup yields CDR1 MDHEN and CDR2 SYDVKM. Here the CDR3 DNA reads TGTGCCAGCAGTTTATTGGGATCAAGCACCGGGGAGCTGTTTTTT. As protein: CASSLLGSSTGELFF.

CDR3: CASSYSRGPTDTQYF. In DNA, the CDR3 is TGTGCCAGCAGTTACAGTAGGGGCCCAACAGATACGCAGTATTTT. The chain is built from TRBV6-5 and TRBJ2-3; D possibly corresponds to TRBD1 (5 bases). CDR1 MNHEY and CDR2 SVGAGI come from the germline V gene. The CDR3 runs to 15 residues. V was clipped by 2 bases and J by 3 bases, with 12 bases between them.

Concerning this clone itself: Different DNA sequences within this sample yield the same CDR3. V is TRBV7-9 and J is TRBJ2-2, with D possibly being TRBD1 (6 bases). Germline V lookup: CDR1 SEHNR, CDR2 FQNEAQ (reference sequence). Deletions cut 3 bases from V and 1 base from J, with 6 bases between. This CDR3 contains 14 residues. CDR3 DNA sequence: TGTGCCAGCAGCTTGGGACAGAACACCGGGGAGCTGTTTTTT. Its protein product is CASSLGQNTGELFF.

The chain has TRBV19 and TRBJ2-3; perhaps TRBD2 as D (6 bases). Germline CDR1 and CDR2: LNHDA and SQIVND (reference sequence). The CDR3 contains 15 residues. V was pared by 5 bases and J by 2 bases, with 14 bases between. CDR3 protein: CASSSGLLYTDTQYF. For the CDR3, the DNA is TGTGCCAGTAGTTCGGGACTTTTATACACAGATACGCAGTATTTT.

The rearrangement joins TRBV27 to TRBJ2-1; 9 bases align to TRBD2. The germline gives CDR1 MNHEY, CDR2 SMNVEV (reference sequence). The CDR3 runs 15 residues. V lost 0 bases to trimming and J lost 7 bases; unmatched junction nucleotides: 4. The CDR3 reads CASSLSSGSWNEQFF. CDR3 in DNA: TGTGCCAGCAGTTTATCTAGCGGGAGTTGGAATGAGCAGTTCTTC.

CDR3 nucleotides: TGTGCCAGCAGCCTAGGCGGCGGGCGGCGGGAGGAGACCCAGTACTTC. It is translated as CASSLGGGRREETQYF. The chain links TRBV7-6 to TRBJ2-5; 7 bases agree with TRBD2. The CDR3 runs to 16 residues. CDR1 SGHVS and CDR2 FNYEAQ come from the germline V gene. V lost 5 bases to trimming and J lost 5 bases; unmatched junction nucleotides: 14.

This clone occurred once. This rearrangement joins TRBV19 to TRBJ1-5, with TRBD1 identical over 7 bases. V lost 6 bases and J lost 6; bases outside the gene matches: 14. The CDR3 covers 16 residues. Germline V gene sequence: CDR1 LNHDA, CDR2 SQIVND (reference sequence). The CDR3 nucleotides are TGTGCCAGTAGCCCCCGAGGGCAGGGGGAAGTTCAGCCCCAGCATTTT. Residues: CASSPRGQGEVQPQHF. Supplemented by reference TRBV19 and TRBJ1-5, the full variable domain reads DGGITQSPKYLFRKEGQNVTLSCEQNLNHDAMYWYRQDPGQGLRLIYYSQIVNDFQKGDIAEGYSVSREKKESFPLTVTSAQKNPTAFYLCASSPRGQGEVQPQHFGDGTRLSIL.

This rearrangement joins TRBV19 to TRBJ2-2, with a weak D call TRBD1 (5 bases). Germline V gene data show CDR1 as LNHDA and CDR2 as SQIVND (reference sequence). The length of the CDR3 is 14 residues. V was trimmed by 3 bases and J by 1 base, leaving 6 bases between them. The chain's CDR3 is CASSIQGNTGELFF. CDR3 coding DNA: TGTGCCAGTAGTATCCAGGGGAACACCGGGGAGCTGTTTTTT.

The chain couples TRBV6-1 to TRBJ2-5; the match to TRBD2 covers 11 bases. The trim removed 2 bases at V and 5 bases at J, leaving 7 bases unmatched. CDR3 length: 16 residues. Per the germline V gene, CDR1 is MNHNS and CDR2 is SASEGT. The chain's CDR3 is CASSEIPSGGWETQYF. DNA for the CDR3: TGTGCCAGCAGTGAAATTCCTAGCGGGGGGTGGGAGACCCAGTACTTC.

The CDR3 reads CASSLGVPGAKNIQYF. For the CDR3, the DNA is TGTGCCAGCAGCTTAGGTGTTCCGGGAGCCAAAAACATTCAGTACTTC. The chain links TRBV7-9 to TRBJ2-4; D ambiguous. This CDR3 contains 16 residues. V was pared by 1 base and J by 0 bases, with 10 bases between. Germline lookup yields CDR1 SEHNR and CDR2 FQNEAQ (reference sequence).

Remarks on this clone: Other DNA sequences of this sample code for an identical CDR3. The V and J genes are TRBV7-9 and TRBJ2-5; no definite D call. V lost 3 bases to trimming and J lost 2 bases, with 7 bases between them. The CDR3 is 13 residues long. Looked up from germline, CDR1 is SEHNR and CDR2 is FQNEAQ (reference sequence). The CDR3 spells CASSLKLQETQYF. CDR3 sequence (DNA): TGTGCCAGCAGCTTGAAACTTCAAGAGACCCAGTACTTC.

CDR3 sequence reads: CASSLVGRETQYF. CDR3 sequence (DNA): TGCGCCAGCAGCTTGGTCGGGAGAGAGACCCAGTACTTC. The rearrangement links TRBV5-1 to TRBJ2-5; D possibly corresponds to TRBD2 (6 bases). The CDR3 runs 13 residues. Trimming shortened V by 0 bases and J by 4 bases, and 7 bases separated the two germline ends. Looked up from germline, CDR1 is SGHRS and CDR2 is YFSETQ.